This is a list of T cell receptor beta chains from one sample in a study of CD8+CD57+ T cells in acquired aplastic anemia. TCRdb recomputed calls from the reads with MiXCR, one row per CDR3 protein. The sample comprises 120,000 or so distinct CDR3 sequences, 48% of which are singletons, and about 2.5% rests with the top ten. Input material: sorted CD4+, CD8+, or CD8+CD57+ T cells (not recorded which) from PBMCs. Source of these receptors: a human donor in good health, serving as a control. Each CDR3 is given with its conserved first and last residue. The order of the fields is clone size, V gene, J gene, D gene, CDR3 protein, CDR3 DNA. The D gene is left open where the match is weak. Rows may omit the clone size; those that give it use once, few, many or a size class.

few	TRBV7-6	TRBJ2-1	TRBD2	CASSTPSGGAYNEQFF	TGTGCCAGCAGCACGCCTAGCGGGGGGGCGTACAATGAGCAGTTCTTC
many	TRBV7-9	TRBJ1-1	NA	CASSLETANTEAFF	TGTGCCAGCAGCCTAGAGACAGCGAACACTGAAGCTTTCTTT
many	TRBV7-7	TRBJ2-2	TRBD2	CASSLGRGDTGELFF	TGTGCCAGCAGCTTAGGACGGGGGGACACCGGGGAGCTGTTTTTT
NA	TRBV2	TRBJ1-1	NA	CASILTGLPEAFF	TGTGCCAGCATATTAACAGGGTTACCTGAAGCTTTCTTT
NA	TRBV3-1	TRBJ1-6	NA	CASSQDGRSGDYNSPLHF	TGTGCCAGCAGCCAAGATGGTCGTTCAGGGGACTATAATTCACCCCTCCACTTT
NA	TRBV11-1	TRBJ1-3	NA	CASSQGLCRSGNTIYF	TGTGCCAGCAGCCAAGGATTATGCCGCTCTGGAAACACCATATATTTT
NA	TRBV29-1	TRBJ1-2	NA	CSIPRGSGYTF	TGCAGCATACCGAGGGGGTCTGGCTACACCTTC
few	TRBV6-1	TRBJ2-1	NA	CASTLVGAGVNEQFF	TGTGCCAGCACTCTGGTTGGGGCGGGTGTTAATGAGCAGTTCTTC
NA	TRBV25-1	TRBJ1-1	TRBD1	CASTRTGEAFF	TGTGCCAGCACCAGGACAGGAGAAGCTTTCTTT
many	TRBV11-2	TRBJ2-7	NA	CASRISQGLKQYF	TGTGCCAGCAGGATCTCACAGGGATTGAAGCAGTACTTC
many	TRBV12-3/TRBV12-4	TRBJ1-2	NA	CASSFGQGTNYGYTF	TGTGCCAGCAGTTTTGGGCAGGGTACTAACTATGGCTACACCTTC
many	TRBV5-1	TRBJ2-3	NA	CASSSGDLTDTQYF	TGCGCCAGCAGCTCCGGGGACCTCACAGATACGCAGTATTTT
many	TRBV2	TRBJ2-3	TRBD2	CASSEGRGGTDTQYF	TGTGCCAGCAGTGAGGGGCGGGGGGGCACAGATACGCAGTATTTT
NA	TRBV2	TRBJ1-5	TRBD1	CASSTGGALNQPQHF	TGTGCCAGCAGCACAGGGGGCGCTCTCAATCAGCCCCAGCATTTT
NA	TRBV29-1	TRBJ2-7	TRBD1	CSVEAGGFEQYF	TGCAGCGTTGAGGCAGGGGGATTCGAGCAGTACTTC
NA	TRBV12-3/TRBV12-4	TRBJ2-7	TRBD1	CASTPGTEVSEQYF	TGTGCCAGCACACCCGGGACAGAGGTTAGCGAGCAGTACTTC
many	TRBV7-3	TRBJ2-1	TRBD1	CASSPDRGKYNEQFF	TGTGCCAGCAGCCCCGACAGGGGGAAGTACAATGAGCAGTTCTTC
medium-sized	TRBV24-1	TRBJ2-1	NA	CATSERQGRDEQFF	TGTGCCACCAGCGAACGACAGGGGAGGGATGAGCAGTTCTTC
many	TRBV4-2	TRBJ2-2	TRBD2	CASSPPGLAGGRSGELFF	TGTGCCAGCAGCCCGCCGGGACTAGCGGGGGGGCGTAGCGGGGAGCTGTTTTTT
many	TRBV20-1	TRBJ1-2	NA	CSAVDGAGRNYGYTF	TGCAGTGCTGTTGACGGGGCGGGGAGGAACTATGGCTACACCTTC
NA	TRBV6-1	TRBJ2-7	TRBD1	CATRPGQGRGEQYF	TGTGCCACGAGACCGGGACAGGGGCGAGGCGAGCAGTACTTC
many	TRBV6-6	TRBJ2-5	TRBD1	CASSYSRDRGRYF	TGTGCCAGCAGTTACTCCCGGGACAGGGGGCGGTACTTC
NA	TRBV25-1	TRBJ2-1	NA	CASSESGRASSYNEQFF	TGTGCCAGCAGTGAATCGGGGCGGGCGAGCTCCTACAATGAGCAGTTCTTC
many	TRBV2	TRBJ2-2	NA	CASRGTGLRELFF	TGTGCCAGCAGGGGGACGGGCCTCAGGGAGCTGTTTTTT
many	TRBV20-1	TRBJ1-4	NA	CSARDGQGREKLFF	TGCAGTGCTAGAGACGGGCAGGGTAGGGAAAAACTGTTTTTT
many	TRBV20-1	TRBJ2-3	TRBD2	CSAAGLAGSDTQYF	TGCAGTGCTGCGGGACTAGCGGGTTCCGATACGCAGTATTTT
few	TRBV10-2	TRBJ2-7	NA	CASSDGGSIYYEQYF	TGCGCCAGCAGTGATGGGGGATCAATTTACTACGAGCAGTACTTC
NA	TRBV4-3	TRBJ1-6	NA	CASSQGFVASSPLHF	TGCGCCAGCAGCCAAGGTTTTGTTGCCTCCTCACCCCTCCACTTT
NA	TRBV24-1	TRBJ1-4	NA	CATSDPQSSEKLFF	TGTGCCACCAGTGATCCCCAAAGCAGTGAAAAACTGTTTTTT
NA	TRBV7-9	TRBJ1-1	NA	CASTPDAFF	TGTGCCAGCACCCCTGATGCTTTCTTT
few	TRBV19	TRBJ2-3	NA	CASSLQGTDTQYF	TGTGCCAGTAGCCTACAGGGAACAGATACGCAGTATTTT
many	TRBV7-3	TRBJ1-5	NA	CASSFPGWGVDQPQHF	TGTGCCAGCAGCTTCCCGGGGTGGGGTGTGGATCAGCCCCAGCATTTT
many	TRBV3-1	TRBJ1-4	TRBD1	CASRTGGSVEKLFF	TGTGCCAGCAGGACAGGGGGCAGTGTTGAAAAACTGTTTTTT
many	TRBV3-1	TRBJ1-1	TRBD1	CASSTTGGGTEAFF	TGTGCCAGCAGCACGACAGGGGGGGGGACTGAAGCTTTCTTT
many	TRBV6-5	TRBJ1-5	TRBD1	CASSYRQGSNQPQHF	TGTGCCAGCAGTTATCGACAGGGGTCCAATCAGCCCCAGCATTTT
NA	TRBV15	TRBJ2-1	TRBD2	CATSNQQSGANEQFF	TGTGCCACCAGCAACCAACAGAGCGGGGCCAATGAGCAGTTCTTC
NA	TRBV19	TRBJ2-7	NA	CASGIRGAYEQYF	TGTGCCAGTGGGATACGGGGGGCGTACGAGCAGTACTTT
NA	TRBV20-1	TRBJ2-1	NA	CSASQSNEQFF	TGCAGTGCTAGCCAGAGCAATGAGCAGTTCTTC
many	TRBV6-2/TRBV6-3	TRBJ1-1	NA	CASSYSLSEASNTEAFF	TGTGCCAGCAGTTACTCGTTAAGCGAAGCTTCGAACACTGAAGCTTTCTTT
many	TRBV4-3	TRBJ2-3	NA	CASSQYSGTHPTDTQYF	TGCGCCAGCAGCCAGTACTCCGGGACACACCCCACAGATACGCAGTATTTT
many	TRBV5-1	TRBJ1-2	NA	CASSPRVLGANYGYTF	TGCGCCAGCAGCCCCCGGGTTTTGGGGGCCAACTATGGCTACACCTTC
NA	TRBV15	TRBJ1-5	NA	CATSRDLGLWNQPQHF	TGTGCCACCAGCAGGGATCTGGGCCTGTGGAATCAGCCCCAGCATTTT
many	TRBV20-1	TRBJ2-3	NA	CSASARASTDTQYF	TGCAGTGCTAGTGCCAGGGCCAGCACAGATACGCAGTATTTT
many	TRBV12-3/TRBV12-4	TRBJ1-6	TRBD1	CASSRTGVNSPLHF	TGTGCCAGCAGCCGGACAGGCGTAAATTCACCCCTCCACTTT
NA	TRBV19	TRBJ1-5	NA	CASSSPTSSAQPQHF	TGTGCCAGTAGTTCCCCGACGAGTAGTGCACAGCCCCAGCATTTT
NA	TRBV10-3	TRBJ1-1	TRBD1	CAIGDRVNTEAFF	TGTGCCATCGGGGACAGGGTGAACACTGAAGCTTTCTTT
NA	TRBV25-1	TRBJ2-3	TRBD2	CASSEAAGRASGVTDTQYF	TGTGCCAGCAGTGAAGCGGCGGGCAGGGCTAGCGGGGTTACAGATACGCAGTATTTT
many	TRBV6-2/TRBV6-3	TRBJ1-6	NA	CASSYGGSRNSPLHF	TGTGCCAGCAGTTACGGAGGTTCTCGGAATTCACCCCTCCACTTT
many	TRBV19	TRBJ1-5	NA	CASSISWGYNQPQHF	TGTGCCAGTAGTATTTCTTGGGGGTACAATCAGCCCCAGCATTTT
NA	TRBV7-4	TRBJ1-4	NA	CASSPGRAKLFF	TGTGCCAGCAGCCCAGGGAGGGCAAAACTGTTTTTT
once	TRBV19	TRBJ2-1	NA	CASRGGSNEQFF	TGTGCCAGTAGGGGTGGAAGCAATGAGCAGTTCTTC